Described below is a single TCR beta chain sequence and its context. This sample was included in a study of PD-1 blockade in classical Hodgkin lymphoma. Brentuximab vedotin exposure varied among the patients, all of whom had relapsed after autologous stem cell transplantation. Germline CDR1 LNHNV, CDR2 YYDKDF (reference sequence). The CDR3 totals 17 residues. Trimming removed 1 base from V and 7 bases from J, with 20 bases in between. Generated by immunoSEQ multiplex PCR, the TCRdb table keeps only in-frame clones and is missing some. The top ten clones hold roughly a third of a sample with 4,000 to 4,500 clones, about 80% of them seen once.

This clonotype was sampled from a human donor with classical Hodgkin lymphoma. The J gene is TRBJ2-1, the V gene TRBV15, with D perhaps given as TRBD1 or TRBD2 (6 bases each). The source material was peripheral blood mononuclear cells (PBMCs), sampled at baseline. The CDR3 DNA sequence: TGTGCCACCAGCAGAGCTTCACAGGGAGGACTCCTTAATGAGCAGTTCTTC. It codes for CATSRASQGGLLNEQFF.